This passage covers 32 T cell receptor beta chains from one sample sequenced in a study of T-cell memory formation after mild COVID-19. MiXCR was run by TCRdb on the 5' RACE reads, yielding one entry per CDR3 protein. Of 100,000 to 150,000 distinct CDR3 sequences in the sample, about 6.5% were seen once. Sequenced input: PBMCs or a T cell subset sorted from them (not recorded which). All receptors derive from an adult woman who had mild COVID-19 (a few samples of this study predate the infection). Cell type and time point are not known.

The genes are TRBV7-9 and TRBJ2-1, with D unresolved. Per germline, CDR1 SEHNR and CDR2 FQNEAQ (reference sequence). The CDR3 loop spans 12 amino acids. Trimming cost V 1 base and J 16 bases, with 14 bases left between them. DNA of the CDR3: TGTGCCAGCAGCTTAGTCAAAGGGAAGGGATTCTTC. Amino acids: CASSLVKGKGFF.

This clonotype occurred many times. This CDR3 is CASSLAGGGAGETQYF. The CDR3 bases are TGTGCCAGCAGCTTGGCCGGCGGGGGGGCCGGAGAGACCCAGTACTTC. The chain links TRBV5-5 to TRBJ2-5, with 9 bases aligning to TRBD2. Germline-derived CDR1 and CDR2 are SGHKS and YYEKEE (reference sequence). Trimming cost V 0 bases and J 4 bases; bases outside gene matches: 7. CDR3 length: 16 amino acids.

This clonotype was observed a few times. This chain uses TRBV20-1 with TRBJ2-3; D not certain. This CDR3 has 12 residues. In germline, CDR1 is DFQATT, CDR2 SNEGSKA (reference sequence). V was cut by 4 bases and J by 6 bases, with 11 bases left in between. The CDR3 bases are TGCAGTGCTATGGAGTGGAAGGATACGCAGTATTTT. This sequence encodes CSAMEWKDTQYF.

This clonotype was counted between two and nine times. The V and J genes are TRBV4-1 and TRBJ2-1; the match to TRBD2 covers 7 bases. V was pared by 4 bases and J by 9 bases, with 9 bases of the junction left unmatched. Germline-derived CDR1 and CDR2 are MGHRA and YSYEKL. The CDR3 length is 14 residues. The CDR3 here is CASSLGLSEGEQFF. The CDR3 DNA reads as TGCGCCAGCAGCCTGGGACTATCAGAGGGTGAGCAGTTCTTC.

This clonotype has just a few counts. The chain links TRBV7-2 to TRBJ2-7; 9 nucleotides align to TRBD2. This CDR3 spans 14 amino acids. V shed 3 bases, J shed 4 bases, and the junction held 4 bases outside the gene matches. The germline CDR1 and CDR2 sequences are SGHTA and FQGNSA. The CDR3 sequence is CASSFPSGDYEQYF. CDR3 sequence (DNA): TGTGCCAGCAGCTTCCCTAGCGGGGATTACGAGCAGTACTTC.

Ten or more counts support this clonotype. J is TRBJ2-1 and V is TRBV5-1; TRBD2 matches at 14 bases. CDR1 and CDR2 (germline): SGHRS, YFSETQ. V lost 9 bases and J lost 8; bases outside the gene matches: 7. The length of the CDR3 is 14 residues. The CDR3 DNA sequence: TGCGCCACGCGACTAGCGGGGGGGCCCGATGAGCAGTTCTTC. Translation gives CATRLAGGPDEQFF.

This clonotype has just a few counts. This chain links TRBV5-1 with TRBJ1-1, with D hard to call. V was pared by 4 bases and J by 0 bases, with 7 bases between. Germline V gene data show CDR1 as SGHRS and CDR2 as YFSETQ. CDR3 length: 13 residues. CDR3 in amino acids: CASSPSLNTEAFF. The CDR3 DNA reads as TGCGCCAGCAGCCCCAGTCTGAACACTGAAGCTTTCTTT.

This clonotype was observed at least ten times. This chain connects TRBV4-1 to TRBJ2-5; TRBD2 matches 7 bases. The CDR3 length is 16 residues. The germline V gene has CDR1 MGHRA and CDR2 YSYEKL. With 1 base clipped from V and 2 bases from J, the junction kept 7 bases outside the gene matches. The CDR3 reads CASSQGPGGGQETQYF. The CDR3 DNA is TGCGCCAGCAGCCAAGGTCCGGGGGGAGGGCAAGAGACCCAGTACTTC.

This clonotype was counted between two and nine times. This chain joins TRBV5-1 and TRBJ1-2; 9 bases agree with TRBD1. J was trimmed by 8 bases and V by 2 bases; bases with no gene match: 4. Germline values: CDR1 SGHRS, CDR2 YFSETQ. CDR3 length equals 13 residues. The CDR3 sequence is CASSFDRGIGYTF. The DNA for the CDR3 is TGCGCCAGCAGCTTCGACAGGGGGATCGGCTACACCTTC.

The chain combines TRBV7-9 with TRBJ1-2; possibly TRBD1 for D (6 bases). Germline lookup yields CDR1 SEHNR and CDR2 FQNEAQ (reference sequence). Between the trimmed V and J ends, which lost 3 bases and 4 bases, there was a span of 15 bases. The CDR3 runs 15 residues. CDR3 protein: CASSFAQGGSYGYTF. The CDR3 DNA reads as TGTGCCAGCAGCTTCGCACAAGGGGGAAGCTATGGCTACACCTTC.

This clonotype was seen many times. The CDR3 DNA sequence: TGTGCCAGCAGCACCCCTAAGCGGGGCCAAACAGATACGCAGTATTTT. Translating gives CASSTPKRGQTDTQYF. V usage is TRBV7-6 and J usage is TRBJ2-3, with 7 bases that match TRBD2. V dropped 5 bases and J dropped 3; count of bases not matched to a gene: 11. The CDR3 consists of 16 residues. CDR1 and CDR2 (germline): SGHVS, FNYEAQ.

The CDR3 coding sequence is TGTGCCACCAGTGCCGGACAGGGGATGAACACTGAAGCTTTCTTT. This encodes CATSAGQGMNTEAFF. The J gene is TRBJ1-1, the V gene TRBV24-1; 9 nucleotides agree with TRBD1. The V and J ends lost 5 bases and 0 bases, in that order; junction bases with no gene match: 3. Germline values: CDR1 KGHDR, CDR2 SFDVKD. This CDR3 is built from 15 residues.

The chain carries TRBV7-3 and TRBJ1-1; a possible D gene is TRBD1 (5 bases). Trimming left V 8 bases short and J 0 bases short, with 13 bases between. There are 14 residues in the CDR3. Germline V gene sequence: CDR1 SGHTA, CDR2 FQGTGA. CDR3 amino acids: CASSGAGLNTEAFF. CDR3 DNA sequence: TGTGCCAGCTCTGGGGCAGGGTTGAACACTGAAGCTTTCTTT.

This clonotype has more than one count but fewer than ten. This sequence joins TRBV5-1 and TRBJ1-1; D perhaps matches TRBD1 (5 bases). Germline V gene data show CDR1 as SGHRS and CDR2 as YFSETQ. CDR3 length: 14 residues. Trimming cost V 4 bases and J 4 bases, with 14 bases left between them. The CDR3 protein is CASSVRAGSTEAFF. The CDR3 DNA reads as TGCGCCAGCAGCGTCAGGGCGGGGAGCACTGAAGCTTTCTTT. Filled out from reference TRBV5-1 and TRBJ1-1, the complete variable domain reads KAGVTQTPRYLIKTRGQQVTLSCSPISGHRSVSWYQQTPGQGLQFLFEYFSETQRNKGNFPGRFSGRQFSNSRSEMNVSTLELGDSALYLCASSVRAGSTEAFFGQGTRLTVV.

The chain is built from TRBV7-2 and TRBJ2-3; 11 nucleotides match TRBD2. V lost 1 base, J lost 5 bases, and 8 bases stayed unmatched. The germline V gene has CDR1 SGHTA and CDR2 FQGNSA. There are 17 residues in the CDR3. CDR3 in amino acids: CASSLVSVAGGIDTQYF. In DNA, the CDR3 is TGTGCCAGCAGCTTAGTATCGGTAGCGGGAGGGATAGATACGCAGTATTTT.

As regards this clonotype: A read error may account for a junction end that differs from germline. In DNA, the CDR3 is TGTGCCAGCAGCCAACCGGGTAGCGGCCCAAGCTCCTACAATGAGAAGTTCTTC. The encoded protein is CASSQPGSGPSSYNEKFF. The J gene is TRBJ2-1, the V gene TRBV4-2; weak D call: TRBD2 (6 bases). Looked up from germline, CDR1 is LGHNA and CDR2 is YNFKEQ. The CDR3 length is 18 residues.

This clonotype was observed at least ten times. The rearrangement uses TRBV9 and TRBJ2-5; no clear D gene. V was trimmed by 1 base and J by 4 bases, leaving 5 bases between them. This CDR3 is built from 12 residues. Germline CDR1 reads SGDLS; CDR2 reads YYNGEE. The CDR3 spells CASSVSGETQYF. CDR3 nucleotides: TGTGCCAGCAGCGTATCGGGAGAGACCCAGTACTTC.

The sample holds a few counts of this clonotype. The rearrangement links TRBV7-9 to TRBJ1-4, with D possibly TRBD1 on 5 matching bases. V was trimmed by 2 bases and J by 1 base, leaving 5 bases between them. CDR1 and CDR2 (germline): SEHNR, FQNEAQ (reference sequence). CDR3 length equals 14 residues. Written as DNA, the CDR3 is TGTGCCAGCAGCTTACAGGGAACTAATGAAAAACTGTTTTTT. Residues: CASSLQGTNEKLFF.

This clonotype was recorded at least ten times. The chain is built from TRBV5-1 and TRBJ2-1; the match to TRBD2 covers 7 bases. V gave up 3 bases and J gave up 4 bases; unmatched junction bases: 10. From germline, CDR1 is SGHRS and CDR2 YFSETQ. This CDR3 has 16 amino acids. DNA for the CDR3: TGCGCCAGCAGCTCGGAGTTAGGACTAGGGTACAATGAGCAGTTCTTC. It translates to CASSSELGLGYNEQFF.

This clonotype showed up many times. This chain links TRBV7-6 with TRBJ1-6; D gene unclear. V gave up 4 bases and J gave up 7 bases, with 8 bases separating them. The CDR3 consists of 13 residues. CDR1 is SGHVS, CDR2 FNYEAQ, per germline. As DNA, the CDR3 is TGTGCCAGCAGCTCTGGGTGGAATTCACCCCTCCACTTT. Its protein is CASSSGWNSPLHF. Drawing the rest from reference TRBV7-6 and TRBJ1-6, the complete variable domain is GAGVSQSPRYKVTKRGQDVALRCDPISGHVSLYWYRQALGQGPEFLTYFNYEAQQDKSGLPNDRFSAERPEGSISTLTIQRTEQRDSAMYRCASSSGWNSPLHFGNGTRLTVT.

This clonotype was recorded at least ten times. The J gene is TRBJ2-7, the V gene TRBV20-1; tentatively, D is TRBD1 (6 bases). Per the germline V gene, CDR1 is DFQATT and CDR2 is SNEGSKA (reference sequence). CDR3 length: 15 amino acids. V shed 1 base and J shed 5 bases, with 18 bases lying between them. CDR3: CSARAQTTGNDEQYF. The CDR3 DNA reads TGCAGTGCTAGAGCCCAAACTACAGGGAATGACGAGCAGTACTTC.

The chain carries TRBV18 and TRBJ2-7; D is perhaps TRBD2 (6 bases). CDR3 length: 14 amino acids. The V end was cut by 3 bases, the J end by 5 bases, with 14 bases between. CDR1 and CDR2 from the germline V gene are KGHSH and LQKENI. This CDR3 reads CASSPRRGGDEQYF. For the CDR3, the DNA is TGTGCCAGCTCACCCCGGCGGGGCGGGGACGAGCAGTACTTC.

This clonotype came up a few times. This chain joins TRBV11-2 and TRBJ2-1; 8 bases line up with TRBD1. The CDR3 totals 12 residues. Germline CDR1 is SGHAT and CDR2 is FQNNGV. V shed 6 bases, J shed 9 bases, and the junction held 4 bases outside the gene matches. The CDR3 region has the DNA TGTGCCAGCAGTCCAGGGACAGGTGAGCAGTTCTTC. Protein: CASSPGTGEQFF.

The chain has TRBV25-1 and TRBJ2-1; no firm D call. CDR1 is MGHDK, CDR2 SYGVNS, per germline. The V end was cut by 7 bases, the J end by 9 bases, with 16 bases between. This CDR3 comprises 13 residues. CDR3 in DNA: TGTGCCAGCATGGGCCTTAATGCCGCTGAGCAGTTCTTC. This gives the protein CASMGLNAAEQFF.

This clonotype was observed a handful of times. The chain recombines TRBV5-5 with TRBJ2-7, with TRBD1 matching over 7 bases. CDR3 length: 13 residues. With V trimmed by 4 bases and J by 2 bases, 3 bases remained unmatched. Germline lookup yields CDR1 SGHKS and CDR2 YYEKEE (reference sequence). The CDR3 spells CASSPGQTYEQYF. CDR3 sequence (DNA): TGTGCCAGCAGCCCGGGACAGACCTACGAGCAGTACTTC.

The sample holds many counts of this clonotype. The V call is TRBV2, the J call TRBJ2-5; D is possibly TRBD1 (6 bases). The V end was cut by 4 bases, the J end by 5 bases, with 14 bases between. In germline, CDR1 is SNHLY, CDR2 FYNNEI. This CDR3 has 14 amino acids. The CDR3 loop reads CASSVWGQEETQYF. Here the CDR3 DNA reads TGTGCCAGCAGTGTCTGGGGGCAGGAGGAGACCCAGTACTTC.

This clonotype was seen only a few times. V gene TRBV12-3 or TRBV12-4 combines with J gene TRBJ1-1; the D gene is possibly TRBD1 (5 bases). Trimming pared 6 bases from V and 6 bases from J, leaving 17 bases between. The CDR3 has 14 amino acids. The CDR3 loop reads CASSLTVPLAEAFF. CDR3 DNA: TGTGCCAGCAGCCTGACAGTCCCTTTGGCTGAAGCTTTCTTT.

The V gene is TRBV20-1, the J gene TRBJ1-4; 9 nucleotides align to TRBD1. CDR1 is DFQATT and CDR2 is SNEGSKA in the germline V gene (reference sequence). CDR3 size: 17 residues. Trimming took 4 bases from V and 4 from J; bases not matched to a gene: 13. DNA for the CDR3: TGCAGTGCTACGGCCGGGACAGGGTATCGGAGTAATGAAAAACTGTTTTTT. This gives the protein CSATAGTGYRSNEKLFF.

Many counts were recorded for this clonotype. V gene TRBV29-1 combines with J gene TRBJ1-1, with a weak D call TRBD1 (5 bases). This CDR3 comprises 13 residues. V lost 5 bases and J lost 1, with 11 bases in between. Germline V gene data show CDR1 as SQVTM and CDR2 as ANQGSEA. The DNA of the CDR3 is TGCAGCGTTCTGTCAGGGACGAACACTGAAGCTTTCTTT. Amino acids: CSVLSGTNTEAFF.

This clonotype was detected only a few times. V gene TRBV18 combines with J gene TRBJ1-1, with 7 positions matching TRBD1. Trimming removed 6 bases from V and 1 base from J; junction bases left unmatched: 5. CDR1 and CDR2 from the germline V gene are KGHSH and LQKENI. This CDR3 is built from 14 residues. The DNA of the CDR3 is TGTGCCAGCTCTAGGGACAGAAAGAACACTGAAGCTTTCTTT. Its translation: CASSRDRKNTEAFF.

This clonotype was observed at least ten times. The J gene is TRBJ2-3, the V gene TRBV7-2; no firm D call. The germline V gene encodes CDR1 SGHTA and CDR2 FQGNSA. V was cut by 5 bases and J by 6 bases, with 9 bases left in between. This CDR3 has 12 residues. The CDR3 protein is CASSPYSDTQYF. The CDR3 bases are TGTGCCAGCAGCCCCTATTCGGATACGCAGTATTTT. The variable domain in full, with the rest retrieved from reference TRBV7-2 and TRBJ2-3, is GAGVSQSPSNKVTEKGKDVELRCDPISGHTALYWYRQSLGQGLEFLIYFQGNSAPDKSGLPSDRFSAERTGGSVSTLTIQRTQQEDSAVYLCASSPYSDTQYFGPGTRLTVL.

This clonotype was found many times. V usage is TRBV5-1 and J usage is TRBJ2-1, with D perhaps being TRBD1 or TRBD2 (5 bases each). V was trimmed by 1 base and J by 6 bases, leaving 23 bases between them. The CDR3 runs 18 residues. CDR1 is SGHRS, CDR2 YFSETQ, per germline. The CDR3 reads CASSLLGDQGVSTNEQFF. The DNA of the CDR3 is TGCGCCAGCAGCTTGCTCGGGGACCAAGGGGTTTCCACCAATGAGCAGTTCTTC.